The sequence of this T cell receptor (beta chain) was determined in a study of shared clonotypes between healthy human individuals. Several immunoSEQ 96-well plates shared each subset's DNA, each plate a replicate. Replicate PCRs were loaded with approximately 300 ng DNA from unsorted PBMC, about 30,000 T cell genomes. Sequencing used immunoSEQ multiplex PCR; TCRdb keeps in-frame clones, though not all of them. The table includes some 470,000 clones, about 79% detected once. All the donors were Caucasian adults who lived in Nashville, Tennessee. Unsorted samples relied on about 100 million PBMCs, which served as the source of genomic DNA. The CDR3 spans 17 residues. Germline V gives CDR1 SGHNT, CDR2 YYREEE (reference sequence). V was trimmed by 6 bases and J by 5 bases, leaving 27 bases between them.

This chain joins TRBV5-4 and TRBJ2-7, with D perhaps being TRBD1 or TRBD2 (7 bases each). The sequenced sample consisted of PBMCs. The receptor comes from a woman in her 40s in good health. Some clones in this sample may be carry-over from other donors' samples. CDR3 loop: CASNPGGTSRGRNEQYF. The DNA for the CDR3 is TGTGCCAGCAACCCCGGGGGGACCTCCAGGGGGAGGAACGAGCAGTACTTC.